This T cell receptor (beta chain) was obtained from a study of blood T cell repertoires in COVID-19. Clones were sequenced by immunoSEQ multiplex PCR, and TCRdb holds only the in-frame ones, with some missing. The sample lists over 150,000 clones, roughly 79% occurring once. This clone showed up just once. Germline V gene lookup returns CDR1 KGHDR and CDR2 SFDVKD. The CDR3 contains 18 residues. V was clipped by 1 base and J by 6 bases; unmatched bases: 12. Sample: peripheral blood. The receptor was isolated from a woman older than 75 with COVID-19, enrolled during active disease. The V gene is TRBV24-1, the J gene TRBJ2-1; 9 bases match TRBD2. The CDR3, as DNA: TGTGCCACCAGTGATTTATCTGGGACGAGCGGGGGGCGCAATGAGCAGTTCTTC. It specifies CATSDLSGTSGGRNEQFF.